This T cell receptor beta chain came from a study of blood T cell repertoires in COVID-19. Study in general: The origin of the acute and convalescent COVID-19 samples was the United States, Italy and Spain. PBMCs, B-cell-depleted T cells, or T cells provided the cDNA or gDNA that made up the material.

The repertoire was sequenced with immunoSEQ multiplex PCR; TCRdb's copy has only in-frame clones and lacks some. The table lists approximately 260,000 clones, 75% to 90% of them singletons, with approximately 3.3% in the top ten. Germline lookup yields CDR1 SGHVS and CDR2 FQNEAQ. CDR3 length equals 15 residues. Trimming took off 6 bases at V and 0 bases at J, with 11 bases between the two ends. This clonotype was obtained from a woman in her forties with acute or convalescent COVID-19. The rearrangement links TRBV7-8 to TRBJ1-4; D is uncertain. Sequencing was performed on peripheral blood. The CDR3 region has the DNA TGTGCCAGCAGGGGAAAGAGGGCAACTAATGAAAAACTGTTTTTT. Translation: CASRGKRATNEKLFF.